The clone carrying this T cell receptor (beta chain) is judged medium-sized (0.01 to 0.1%). What it binds is unknown. This entry belongs to a study of CD8+CD57+ T cells in acquired aplastic anemia. Broader study findings: Between patients and controls, CD8+ Simpson's diversity did not vary significantly.

Researchers used genomic DNA as the template to profile TCR beta VDJ and CDR3. Each CDR3 protein gets one entry after TCRdb re-called the reads with MiXCR. Of around 140,000 distinct CDR3 sequences in the sample, 35% to 50% were seen once. The V gene end was trimmed by 2 bases and the J gene end by 9 bases; junction bases not matched to a gene: 6. Germline values: CDR1 LNHNV, CDR2 YYDKDF (reference sequence). CDR3 length: 15 residues. This clonotype originated in a human donor in good health, serving as a control. The specimen sequenced was sorted CD4+, CD8+, or CD8+CD57+ T cells (not recorded which) from PBMCs. The chain couples TRBV15 to TRBJ1-6; 8 bases are shared with TRBD1. The CDR3 region has the DNA TGTGCCACCAGCAGAAGCGGACAGGGTACTTCACCCCTCCACTTT. Encoded protein: CATSRSGQGTSPLHF.